The rows below give T cell receptor beta chains drawn from one sample of a study of Graves' ophthalmopathy and Graves' hyperthyroidism. Each CDR3 protein is one row after TCRdb ran MiXCR on the multiplex PCR reads. Among roughly 610,000 distinct CDR3 sequences, about 20% were seen once, and the ten largest hold more than 5.5%. The sequenced sample consisted of peripheral blood. Receptors originate from a woman aged 18-30 years with stable Graves' hyperthyroidism. Some clones in this sample may be carry-over from other donors' samples. Both conserved end residues are trimmed from each CDR3.

j_call: TRBJ2-2; v_call: TRBV12-5; cdr3_aa: ASGLVGAGELF
j_call: TRBJ2-6; v_call: TRBV5-1; cdr3_aa: ASSFDAQSSGANVLT
j_call: TRBJ2-5; v_call: TRBV6-5; cdr3_aa: ASSSLTGARETQY
j_call: TRBJ1-5; v_call: TRBV24-1; cdr3_aa: ATSDHGTSPNNQPQH
j_call: TRBJ2-7; v_call: TRBV19; cdr3_aa: ASSMGAAGVAYEQY
j_call: TRBJ1-5; v_call: TRBV6-1; cdr3_aa: ASSRGAPIEQPQH
j_call: TRBJ2-5; v_call: TRBV10-3; cdr3_aa: ATKFSGAGETQY
j_call: TRBJ1-5; v_call: TRBV30; cdr3_aa: AWSRQDRQPQH
j_call: TRBJ1-2; v_call: TRBV13; cdr3_aa: ASSHRDREYGYT
j_call: TRBJ2-7; v_call: TRBV7-8; cdr3_aa: ASSPGPSGSSYEQY
j_call: TRBJ2-5; v_call: TRBV6-1; cdr3_aa: ASSEGGTSGGGETQY
j_call: TRBJ2-7; v_call: TRBV12-3/TRBV12-4; cdr3_aa: ASSTGTEWEQY
j_call: TRBJ1-1; v_call: TRBV5-1; cdr3_aa: ASSWGKEGTEAF
j_call: TRBJ2-5; v_call: TRBV6-1; cdr3_aa: ASRKTGLSAQY
j_call: TRBJ1-1; v_call: TRBV7-9; cdr3_aa: ASSQNGQLNTEAF
j_call: TRBJ1-1; v_call: TRBV3-1; cdr3_aa: ASSQDGRNTEAF
j_call: TRBJ1-6; v_call: TRBV19; cdr3_aa: ASSPLEDSPLH
j_call: TRBJ1-1; v_call: TRBV19; cdr3_aa: ASKRGGGNTEAF
j_call: TRBJ2-7; v_call: TRBV6-5; cdr3_aa: ASSFKGQGGGEQY
j_call: TRBJ2-2; v_call: TRBV11-2; cdr3_aa: ASSPRLAGELF
j_call: TRBJ1-1; v_call: TRBV24-1; cdr3_aa: ATADYTGTEAF
j_call: TRBJ1-2; v_call: TRBV11-2; cdr3_aa: ASSSDRAGASGGYT
j_call: TRBJ1-1; v_call: TRBV6-5; cdr3_aa: ASSYSYGGSTEAF
j_call: TRBJ2-6; v_call: TRBV18; cdr3_aa: ASSPPMNSGANVLT
j_call: TRBJ2-7; v_call: TRBV12-3/TRBV12-4; cdr3_aa: ASSFQGGRDEQY
j_call: TRBJ2-5; v_call: TRBV28; cdr3_aa: ASSSRDRGQETQY
j_call: TRBJ2-2; v_call: TRBV12-3/TRBV12-4; cdr3_aa: AIPRDRLAGASTGELF
j_call: TRBJ1-2; v_call: TRBV30; cdr3_aa: AWSRQGGYT
j_call: TRBJ2-5; v_call: TRBV24-1; cdr3_aa: ATTSGEAETQY